Below are 23 T cell receptor beta chains sequenced from a single sample in a study of response to subunit inactivated influenza vaccine. Each CDR3 protein gets one entry after TCRdb re-called the RT-PCR reads with MiXCR. The sample holds more than 700,000 distinct CDR3 sequences, around 20% seen once. Sequences were derived from PBMCs from blood, sampled more than 4 days after vaccination. These receptors were taken from a man in his fifties or sixties who received an inactivated influenza vaccine.

The chain employs TRBV5-4 and TRBJ2-3, with D unclear. This CDR3 comprises 15 residues. CDR1 and CDR2 from the germline V gene are SGHNT and YYREEE (reference sequence). V was pared by 1 base and J by 0 bases, with 9 bases between. CDR3 residues: CASSLKSGSTDTQYF. CDR3 bases: TGTGCCAGCAGCTTGAAGAGTGGAAGCACAGATACGCAGTATTTT.

This clonotype was counted at least ten times. The chain is built from TRBV12-3 or TRBV12-4 and TRBJ2-7, with unresolved D. V was shortened by 7 bases and J by 0 bases, with 16 bases between the two germline ends. The CDR3 loop spans 15 amino acids. The CDR3 DNA reads as TGTGCCAGCATGCCCTCCGCAGGATCCTCCTACGAGCAGTACTTC. Translating gives CASMPSAGSSYEQYF.

DNA for the CDR3: TGTGCCAGCAGTCCTGGACAGGGTAAAAAAGAGACCCAGTACTTC. This codes for CASSPGQGKKETQYF. This chain links TRBV5-5 with TRBJ2-5, with 8 bases matching TRBD1. There are 15 residues in the CDR3. V was clipped by 5 bases and J by 3 bases; unmatched bases: 9. CDR1 is SGHKS and CDR2 is YYEKEE in the germline V gene (reference sequence).

The chain employs TRBV12-3 or TRBV12-4 and TRBJ2-7; the D gene is possibly TRBD1 (5 bases). CDR3 length equals 11 residues. V lost 6 bases and J 7 bases, leaving 10 bases between the germline ends. The CDR3 reads CASRAQGEQYF. CDR3 coding DNA: TGTGCCAGCAGAGCCCAGGGAGAGCAGTACTTC.

The chain has TRBV5-4 and TRBJ2-2; TRBD2 matches 15 bases. Per germline, CDR1 SGHNT and CDR2 YYREEE (reference sequence). J gave up 4 bases and V 3 bases, and 7 bases lay outside the gene matches. This CDR3 spans 18 amino acids. In DNA, the CDR3 is TGTGCCAGCAGCTCCGGACTAGCGGGGGGGCCTGGCACCGGGGAGCTGTTTTTT. Protein product: CASSSGLAGGPGTGELFF.

The chain has TRBV12-3 or TRBV12-4 and TRBJ2-5; 9 nucleotides align to TRBD2. V trimming: 3 bases; J trimming: 5 bases; junction bases outside the gene matches: 7. There are 15 residues in the CDR3. This CDR3 reads CASSFRAGGRETQYF. As DNA, the CDR3 is TGTGCCAGCAGTTTCCGAGCGGGGGGCAGGGAGACCCAGTACTTC.

The chain carries TRBV20-1 and TRBJ1-2; D is undetermined. Trimming pared 3 bases from V and 3 bases from J, leaving 8 bases between. Germline V lookup: CDR1 DFQATT, CDR2 SNEGSKA (reference sequence). The CDR3 totals 12 residues. CDR3 sequence reads: CSASISDYGYTF. CDR3 coding DNA: TGCAGTGCTAGTATCTCTGACTATGGCTACACCTTC.

The chain couples TRBV20-1 to TRBJ2-1, with D perhaps assigned TRBD1 or TRBD2 (6 bases each). There are 15 residues in the CDR3. Trimming stripped 6 bases from V and 8 bases from J, with 23 bases between. Per the germline V gene, CDR1 is DFQATT and CDR2 is SNEGSKA (reference sequence). CDR3 sequence reads: CSAPRGASFSHEQFF. CDR3 bases: TGCAGTGCACCGAGGGGGGCATCCTTCTCCCATGAGCAGTTCTTC.

This CDR3 reads CASSKDRAGELFF. The CDR3, as DNA: TGCGCCAGCAGCAAGGACAGGGCCGGGGAGCTGTTTTTT. The chain couples TRBV5-1 to TRBJ2-2, with 8 bases aligning to TRBD1. The CDR3 is 13 amino acids. Trimming at V came to 4 bases and at J to 6 bases, leaving 2 bases not matched to a gene. Germline loops: CDR1 SGHRS, CDR2 YFSETQ.

J is TRBJ1-4 and V is TRBV18; D is unclear. The CDR3 totals 15 residues. Germline CDR1 and CDR2: KGHSH and LQKENI. Trimming removed 3 bases at V and 4 bases at J, with 12 bases between. The CDR3 DNA reads as TGTGCCAGCTCACCCTCCCTGGCGGTTAATGAAAAACTGTTTTTT. Encoded protein: CASSPSLAVNEKLFF.

The V gene is TRBV12-3 or TRBV12-4, the J gene TRBJ1-4; 8 bases are shared with TRBD1. With 5 bases clipped from V and 3 bases from J, the junction kept 5 bases outside the gene matches. The CDR3 runs to 15 residues. The CDR3 sequence is CASSPGQGPNEKLFF. CDR3 sequence (DNA): TGTGCCAGCAGTCCCGGACAGGGCCCTAATGAAAAACTGTTTTTT.

This clonotype was observed many times. The chain recombines TRBV28 with TRBJ2-7; D unclear. The V gene lost 4 bases and the J gene lost 2 bases, with 12 bases spanning the gap. The CDR3 runs to 14 residues. In germline, CDR1 is MDHEN, CDR2 SYDVKM. The CDR3 nucleotides read TGTGCCAGCAGTTCGACCTGGTTTCCCTACGAGCAGTACTTC. Amino acid sequence: CASSSTWFPYEQYF.

The chain has TRBV12-3 or TRBV12-4 and TRBJ2-7, with D unclear. Between the trimmed V and J ends, which lost 6 bases and 2 bases, there was a span of 11 bases. The CDR3 extends over 13 amino acids. The DNA for the CDR3 is TGTGCCAGCAGCTACAGACCTCCCTACGAGCAGTACTTC. It translates to CASSYRPPYEQYF.

The gene calls are TRBV5-6 and TRBJ2-1; D is ambiguous. The CDR3 covers 11 residues. From germline, CDR1 is SGHDT and CDR2 YYEEEE. Trimming removed 6 bases at V and 9 bases at J, with 10 bases between. The chain's CDR3 is CASITLGEQFF. The CDR3 DNA is TGTGCCAGCATAACTTTGGGTGAGCAGTTCTTC. Supplemented by reference TRBV5-6 and TRBJ2-1, the full variable domain reads DAGVTQSPTHLIKTRGQQVTLRCSPKSGHDTVSWYQQALGQGPQFIFQYYEEEERQRGNFPDRFSGHQFPNYSSELNVNALLLGDSALYLCASITLGEQFFGPGTRLTVL.

J is TRBJ2-1 and V is TRBV4-2; D may match TRBD1 or TRBD2 (5 bases each). Germline CDR1 and CDR2: LGHNA and YNFKEQ. V dropped 2 bases and J dropped 7 bases, with 6 bases sitting between them. The CDR3 is 12 amino acids. CDR3 nucleotide sequence: TGTGCCAGCAGCCAATGGGGGAATGAGCAGTTCTTC. As protein: CASSQWGNEQFF.

This clonotype was detected only a few times. This chain connects TRBV30 to TRBJ1-4; D not certain. The CDR3 spans 16 residues. Germline loops: CDR1 GTSNPN, CDR2 SVGIG (reference sequence). The V end was cut by 0 bases, the J end by 0 bases, with 11 bases between. This CDR3 reads CAWSVRGRPTNEKLFF. The CDR3 nucleotides read TGTGCCTGGAGTGTACGCGGCAGACCAACTAATGAAAAACTGTTTTTT.

This clonotype has ten or more counts. The J gene is TRBJ2-3, the V gene TRBV24-1; D is unresolved. V lost 4 bases and J lost 2, with 3 bases in between. The CDR3 is 12 residues long. Germline loops: CDR1 KGHDR, CDR2 SFDVKD. CDR3 coding DNA: TGTGCCACCAGTGAAGCCACAGATACGCAGTATTTT. It specifies CATSEATDTQYF.

The rearrangement joins TRBV5-1 to TRBJ1-6; maybe TRBD1 (6 bases). This CDR3 comprises 14 residues. V lost 2 bases, J lost 8 bases, and 11 bases lay in between. CDR1 and CDR2 from the germline V gene are SGHRS and YFSETQ. DNA for the CDR3: TGCGCCAGCAGCTTAGAACAGGGCCATTCACCCCTCCACTTT. Its protein is CASSLEQGHSPLHF.

This clonotype was observed a handful of times. The chain carries TRBV12-3 or TRBV12-4 and TRBJ1-2; D gene ambiguous. This CDR3 contains 12 residues. Trimming took 5 bases from V and 4 from J, leaving 8 bases between them. The DNA of the CDR3 is TGTGCCAGCAGTGATGTGACCTATGGCTACACCTTC. This sequence encodes CASSDVTYGYTF.

The chain combines TRBV6-2 or TRBV6-3 with TRBJ2-7; 12 bases align to TRBD2. The germline V gene encodes CDR1 MNHEY and CDR2 SVGEGT. With V trimmed by 0 bases and J by 5 bases, 8 bases remained unmatched. The CDR3 spans 17 residues. The CDR3 loop is CASSYSPLAGGLDEQYF. Written as DNA, the CDR3 is TGTGCCAGCAGTTACTCGCCACTAGCGGGAGGTCTCGACGAGCAGTACTTC.

This clonotype occurred a few times. V and J are TRBV4-3 and TRBJ2-1; 13 nucleotides match TRBD2. V lost 0 bases and J lost 7; bases outside the gene matches: 6. Germline V gives CDR1 LGHNA, CDR2 YSLEER. This CDR3 has 17 residues. The CDR3 DNA is TGCGCCAGCAGCCAAGATCGACTAGCGGGAGGAGGAAATGAGCAGTTCTTC. The encoded protein is CASSQDRLAGGGNEQFF.

This clonotype was detected only a few times. V usage is TRBV20-1 and J usage is TRBJ2-5; the D is unclear. CDR3 length: 16 amino acids. V lost 0 bases to trimming and J lost 0 bases, with 14 bases between them. CDR1 is DFQATT and CDR2 is SNEGSKA in the germline V gene (reference sequence). CDR3 protein: CSARDQRGPNQETQYF. CDR3 DNA sequence: TGCAGTGCTAGAGATCAGCGTGGGCCAAACCAAGAGACCCAGTACTTC.

This chain links TRBV5-1 with TRBJ1-2; no reliable D call. This CDR3 contains 12 residues. The V and J ends lost 7 bases and 8 bases respectively, with 15 bases between them. CDR1 SGHRS and CDR2 YFSETQ come from the germline V gene. This chain's CDR3 is CASGPFLAGYTF. The CDR3, as DNA: TGCGCCAGCGGCCCATTCTTGGCGGGCTACACCTTC. Variable domain in full (rest from reference TRBV5-1 and TRBJ1-2): KAGVTQTPRYLIKTRGQQVTLSCSPISGHRSVSWYQQTPGQGLQFLFEYFSETQRNKGNFPGRFSGRQFSNSRSEMNVSTLELGDSALYLCASGPFLAGYTFGSGTRLTVV.